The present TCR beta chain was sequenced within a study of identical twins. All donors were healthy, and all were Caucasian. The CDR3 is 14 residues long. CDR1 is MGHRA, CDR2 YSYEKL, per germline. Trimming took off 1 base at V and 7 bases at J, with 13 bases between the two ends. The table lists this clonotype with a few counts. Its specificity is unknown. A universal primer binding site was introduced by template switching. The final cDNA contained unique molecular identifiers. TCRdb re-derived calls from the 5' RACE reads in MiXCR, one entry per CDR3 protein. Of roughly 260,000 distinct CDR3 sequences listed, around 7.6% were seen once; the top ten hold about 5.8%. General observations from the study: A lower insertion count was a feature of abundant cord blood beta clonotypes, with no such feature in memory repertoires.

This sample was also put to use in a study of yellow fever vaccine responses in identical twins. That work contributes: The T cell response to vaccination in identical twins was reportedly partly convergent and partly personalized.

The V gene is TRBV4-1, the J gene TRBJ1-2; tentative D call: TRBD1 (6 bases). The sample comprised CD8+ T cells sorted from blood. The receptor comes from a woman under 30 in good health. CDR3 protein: CASSQVQQGRGYTF. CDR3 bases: TGCGCCAGCAGCCAAGTCCAACAGGGACGTGGCTACACCTTC.